The 11 T cell receptor beta chains below all came from one sample that was sequenced in a study of read filtering for tumor transcriptome and immune sequencing (dated by TCRdb to 2020 to 2021). TCRdb shows the sequencer as Illumina HiSeq 4000. Starting from approximately 400 ng RNA, TCR libraries were constructed with the Immunoverse kit using molecular barcoded adaptors that cover the alpha/delta and beta/gamma chains. Starting from the raw public reads, TCRdb applied fastp trimming at Q25, assembled clones with MiXCR and retained in-frame beta chains. Rows matching on CDR3 protein sequence are summarized as one entry with the most common DNA and genes. The sample yields 14,000 to 15,000 distinct CDR3 sequences; around 21% were counted once. The top ten clonotypes cover around 80% of the sample. The sequencing sample was made of a population of CD138-negative cells sorted from bone marrow. The meaning of the sample's cell subset or site label: bone marrow mononuclear cells depleted of CD138+ plasma/myeloma cells by negative magnetic selection. These receptors were obtained from a donor at least 40 years old with multiple myeloma.

The sample holds many counts of this clonotype. The chain joins TRBV29-1 to TRBJ2-3, with 8 bases matching TRBD2. The germline gives CDR1 SQVTM, CDR2 ANQGSEA. V gave up 7 bases and J gave up 1 base; unmatched junction bases: 7. The CDR3 extends over 14 amino acids. The chain's CDR3 is CSGSGRVGTDTQYF. The CDR3 region has the DNA TGCAGCGGATCCGGGAGGGTGGGCACAGATACGCAGTATTTT.

In regard to this clonotype: A much larger clonotype is one base distant, so this may be a read error. V usage is TRBV29-1 and J usage is TRBJ2-7; 9 bases match TRBD1. The V gene end was trimmed by 4 bases and the J gene end by 4 bases; junction bases not matched to a gene: 11. The CDR3 is 15 residues long. Germline V gene data show CDR1 as SQVTM and CDR2 as ANQGSEA. The CDR3 sequence: CSVGMAGQGRYEQYF. CDR3 coding DNA: TGCAGCGTTGGGATGGCGGGACAGGGTCGGTACGAGCAGTACTTC.

V and J are TRBV3-2 and TRBJ1-5; the table's D call, TRBD1, has no DNA check behind it. TRBV3-2 is a recognized pseudogene. The CDR3 totals 15 residues. The CDR3 bases are TGTGCCAGCAGCCAAGAGGCAGGGCTCAATCAGCCCCAGCATTTT. Protein product: CASSQEAGLNQPQHF.

The chain combines TRBV4-2 with TRBJ2-7; D remains unclear. Between the trimmed V and J ends, which lost 0 bases and 6 bases, there was a span of 15 bases. There are 15 residues in the CDR3. Per the germline V gene, CDR1 is LGHNA and CDR2 is YNFKEQ. The CDR3 DNA follows: TGTGCCAGCAGCCAAGATGAGACCCGTTCCCGCGAGCAGTACTTC. Amino acid sequence: CASSQDETRSREQYF.

The chain joins TRBV7-9 to TRBJ2-3; TRBD1 agrees at 9 bases. Germline V lookup: CDR1 SEHNR, CDR2 FQNEAQ (reference sequence). The J segment lost 4 bases and the V segment lost 7 bases, leaving 6 bases of the junction unmatched. The CDR3 has 14 residues. This CDR3 is CASTTGGLADTQYF. CDR3 coding DNA: TGTGCCAGCACGACAGGGGGGTTGGCAGATACGCAGTATTTT.

This clonotype was counted only a few times. V is TRBV20-1 and J is TRBJ1-6, with D uncertain. Germline V CDR1 and CDR2: DFQATT, SNEGSKA (reference sequence). Trimming left V 3 bases short and J 0 bases short, with 9 bases between. The CDR3 is 15 amino acids. The CDR3 reads CSARGRSSYNSPLHF. Here the CDR3 DNA reads TGCAGTGCTAGGGGAAGAAGCTCCTATAATTCACCCCTCCACTTT.

The chain is built from TRBV6-2 or TRBV6-3 and TRBJ2-6; perhaps TRBD1 as D (5 bases). The V end was cut by 8 bases, the J end by 0 bases, with 8 bases between. The CDR3 is made up of 14 amino acids. CDR1 is MNHEY, CDR2 SVGEGT, per germline. The CDR3 here is CASCDSSGANVLTF. The CDR3 coding sequence is TGTGCCAGCTGTGACAGCTCTGGGGCCAACGTCCTGACTTTC.

The V call is TRBV4-1, the J call TRBJ1-6; no clear D. Trimming took off 4 bases at V and 0 bases at J, with 7 bases between the two ends. The CDR3 totals 15 residues. Germline CDR1 is MGHRA and CDR2 is YSYEKL. The CDR3 sequence: CASSPGRSYNSPLHF. The DNA of the CDR3 is TGCGCCAGCAGCCCAGGACGCTCCTATAATTCACCCCTCCACTTT.

The chain combines TRBV29-1 with TRBJ2-1; no clear D gene. This CDR3 comprises 11 residues. Trimming stripped 4 bases from V and 5 bases from J, with 6 bases between. Germline values: CDR1 SQVTM, CDR2 ANQGSEA. CDR3 sequence: CSVGRHNEQFF. CDR3 DNA: TGCAGCGTTGGGCGGCACAATGAGCAGTTCTTC.

This clonotype was picked up a small number of times. The chain recombines TRBV20-1 with TRBJ2-2; 9 bases match TRBD2. Germline trimming cut 2 bases from V and 6 bases from J; bases unmatched to any gene: 10. Looked up from germline, CDR1 is DFQATT and CDR2 is SNEGSKA (reference sequence). The length of the CDR3 is 16 residues. This CDR3 is CSARRDGSGSAGELFF. The CDR3 nucleotides read TGCAGTGCTAGACGAGACGGTAGCGGGAGCGCCGGGGAGCTGTTTTTT.

This clonotype was counted ten times or more. The chain is built from TRBV11-2 and TRBJ2-1, with D maybe TRBD2 (5 bases). The CDR3 has 14 residues. Germline CDR1 is SGHAT and CDR2 is FQNNGV. V lost 5 bases and J lost 9, with 17 bases in between. The CDR3 DNA reads as TGTGCCAGCAGCATGGACGGAGGCAACCTTGAGCAGTTCTTC. Protein sequence: CASSMDGGNLEQFF.